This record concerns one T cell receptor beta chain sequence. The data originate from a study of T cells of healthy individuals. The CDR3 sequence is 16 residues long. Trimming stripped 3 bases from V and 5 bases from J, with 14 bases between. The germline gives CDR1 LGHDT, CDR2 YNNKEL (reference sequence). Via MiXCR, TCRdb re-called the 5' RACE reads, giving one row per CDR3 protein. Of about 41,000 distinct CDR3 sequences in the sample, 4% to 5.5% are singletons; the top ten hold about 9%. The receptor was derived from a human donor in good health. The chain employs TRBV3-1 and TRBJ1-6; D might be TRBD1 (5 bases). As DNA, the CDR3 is TGTGCCAGCAGCCAGGGGGGGTGGTCTAATAATTCACCCCTCCACTTT. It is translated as CASSQGGWSNNSPLHF.